The present T cell receptor (beta chain) was sequenced within a study of shared clonotypes between healthy human individuals. Produced via immunoSEQ multiplex PCR; TCRdb's table is partial and in-frame only. The table includes about 1.9 million clones, just under 95% detected once. V was pared by 1 base and J by 6 bases, with 3 bases of the junction left unmatched. This CDR3 has 14 residues. CDR1 SGHDT and CDR2 YYEEEE come from the germline V gene. CD45RO-negative, CCR7-selected cells formed the naive CD8 fraction, which excluded terminally differentiated effector memory CD45RA+ cells. The genes are TRBV5-6 and TRBJ2-3, with 9 bases fitting TRBD2. The sample was naive CD8+ T cells from PBMCs. This TCR derives from a man aged 18 to 29 in good health. Some clones in this sample may be carry-over from other donors' samples. CDR3 bases: TGTGCCAGCAGCTTGACCGGACTAGCGGATACGCAGTATTTT. Protein sequence: CASSLTGLADTQYF. Looking up the rest from reference TRBV5-6 and TRBJ2-3 gives the full variable domain: DAGVTQSPTHLIKTRGQQVTLRCSPKSGHDTVSWYQQALGQGPQFIFQYYEEEERQRGNFPDRFSGHQFPNYSSELNVNALLLGDSALYLCASSLTGLADTQYFGPGTRLTVL.